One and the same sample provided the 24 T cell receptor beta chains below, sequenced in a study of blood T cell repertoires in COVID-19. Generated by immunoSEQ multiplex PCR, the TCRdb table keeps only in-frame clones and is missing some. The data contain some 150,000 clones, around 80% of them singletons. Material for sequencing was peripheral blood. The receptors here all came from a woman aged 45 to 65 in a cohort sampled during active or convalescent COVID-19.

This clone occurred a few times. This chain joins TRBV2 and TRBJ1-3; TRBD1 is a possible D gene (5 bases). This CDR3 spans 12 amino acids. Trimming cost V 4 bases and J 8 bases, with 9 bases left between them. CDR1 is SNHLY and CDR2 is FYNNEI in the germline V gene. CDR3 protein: CASSVQVYTIYF. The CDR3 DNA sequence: TGTGCCAGCAGTGTACAGGTATACACCATATATTTT.

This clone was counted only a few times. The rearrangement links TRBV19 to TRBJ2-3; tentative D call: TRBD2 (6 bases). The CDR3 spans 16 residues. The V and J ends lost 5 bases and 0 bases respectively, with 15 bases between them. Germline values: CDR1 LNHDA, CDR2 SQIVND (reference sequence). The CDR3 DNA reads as TGTGCCAGTAGTCAGCGGGCCCAACTTAGCACAGATACGCAGTATTTT. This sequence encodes CASSQRAQLSTDTQYF.

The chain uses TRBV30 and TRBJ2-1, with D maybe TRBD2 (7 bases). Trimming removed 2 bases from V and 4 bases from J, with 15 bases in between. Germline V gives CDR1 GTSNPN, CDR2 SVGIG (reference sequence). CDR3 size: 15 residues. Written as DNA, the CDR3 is TGTGCCTGGAGTTCCTTTGCGGGGGCGTACAATGAGCAGTTCTTC. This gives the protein CAWSSFAGAYNEQFF. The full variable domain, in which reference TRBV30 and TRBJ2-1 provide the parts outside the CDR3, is SQTIHQWPATLVQPVGSPLSLECTVEGTSNPNLYWYRQAAGRGLQLLFYSVGIGQISSEVPQNLSASRPQDRQFILSSKKLLLSDSGFYLCAWSSFAGAYNEQFFGPGTRLTVL.

The CDR3 region has the DNA TGTGCCAGCAGTCAGGGGCCGGGACAGCCCCAGCATTTT. It encodes CASSQGPGQPQHF. The J gene is TRBJ1-5, the V gene TRBV7-6; TRBD1 is a possible D gene (6 bases). Germline lookup yields CDR1 SGHVS and CDR2 FNYEAQ. There are 13 residues in the CDR3. Trimming removed 6 bases at V and 7 bases at J, with 13 bases between.

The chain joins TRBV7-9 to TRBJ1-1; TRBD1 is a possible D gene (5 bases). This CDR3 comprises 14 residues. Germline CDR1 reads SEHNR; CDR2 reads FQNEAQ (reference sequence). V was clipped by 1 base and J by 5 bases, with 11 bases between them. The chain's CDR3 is CASSLDRLMTEAFF. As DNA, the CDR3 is TGTGCCAGCAGCTTAGACAGGTTGATGACTGAAGCTTTCTTT.

The CDR3 coding sequence is TGTGCCAGCAGCCCTTATCCCCGGACTAGCGGGTGGAGAGAGACCCAGTACTTC. Its translation: CASSPYPRTSGWRETQYF. The chain links TRBV27 to TRBJ2-5; 11 bases align to TRBD2. Unmatched junction bases numbered 16, after V lost 6 bases and J lost 4 bases. Germline V gene data show CDR1 as MNHEY and CDR2 as SMNVEV (reference sequence). The CDR3 runs to 18 residues.

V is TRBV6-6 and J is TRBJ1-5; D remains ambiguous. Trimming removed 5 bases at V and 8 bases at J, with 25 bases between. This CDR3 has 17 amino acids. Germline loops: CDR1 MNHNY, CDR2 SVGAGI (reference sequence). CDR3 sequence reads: CASSLRENIRLREPQHF. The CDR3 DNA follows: TGTGCCAGCAGTCTCCGGGAGAATATTCGCCTTCGTGAGCCCCAGCATTTT.

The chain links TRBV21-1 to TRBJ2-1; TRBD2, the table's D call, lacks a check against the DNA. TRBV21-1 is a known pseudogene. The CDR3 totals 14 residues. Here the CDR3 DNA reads TGTGCCAGCAGCGAACTAGGAGTCTTCGATGAGCAGTTCTTC. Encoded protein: CASSELGVFDEQFF.

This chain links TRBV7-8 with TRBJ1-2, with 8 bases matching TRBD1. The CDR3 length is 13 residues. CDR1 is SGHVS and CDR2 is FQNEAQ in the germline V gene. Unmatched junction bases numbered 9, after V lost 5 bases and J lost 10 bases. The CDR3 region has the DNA TGTGCCAGCAGCGTGGACAGGGAGAATGCCTACACCTTC. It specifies CASSVDRENAYTF.

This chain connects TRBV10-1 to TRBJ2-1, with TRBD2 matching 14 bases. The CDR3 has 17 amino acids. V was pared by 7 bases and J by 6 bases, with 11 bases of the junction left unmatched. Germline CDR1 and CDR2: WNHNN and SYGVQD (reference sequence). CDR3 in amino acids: CASNPPGLAGVSNEQFF. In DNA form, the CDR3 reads TGCGCCAGCAATCCCCCGGGACTAGCGGGGGTGTCCAATGAGCAGTTCTTC.

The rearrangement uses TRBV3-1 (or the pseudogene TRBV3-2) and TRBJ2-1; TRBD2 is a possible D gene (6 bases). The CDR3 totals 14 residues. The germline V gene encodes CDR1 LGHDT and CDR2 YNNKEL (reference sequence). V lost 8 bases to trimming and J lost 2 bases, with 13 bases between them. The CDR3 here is CASSPGETYNEQFF. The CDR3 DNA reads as TGTGCCAGCTCGCCGGGGGAAACCTACAATGAGCAGTTCTTC.

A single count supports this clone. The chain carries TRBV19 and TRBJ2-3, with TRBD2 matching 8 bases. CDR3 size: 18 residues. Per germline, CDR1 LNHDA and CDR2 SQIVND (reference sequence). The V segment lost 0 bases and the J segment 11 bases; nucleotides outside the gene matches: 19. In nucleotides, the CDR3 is TGTGCCAGTAGTATAGATGGGATAAGTAGCGGGGCGAGGGGGGGGCAGTATTTT. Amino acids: CASSIDGISSGARGGQYF.

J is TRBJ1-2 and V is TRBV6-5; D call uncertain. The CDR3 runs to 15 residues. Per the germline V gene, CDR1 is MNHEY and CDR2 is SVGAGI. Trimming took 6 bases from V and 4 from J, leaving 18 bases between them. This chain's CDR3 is CASSATVGSGYGYTF. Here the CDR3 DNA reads TGTGCCAGCAGCGCCACCGTGGGTTCGGGCTATGGCTACACCTTC.

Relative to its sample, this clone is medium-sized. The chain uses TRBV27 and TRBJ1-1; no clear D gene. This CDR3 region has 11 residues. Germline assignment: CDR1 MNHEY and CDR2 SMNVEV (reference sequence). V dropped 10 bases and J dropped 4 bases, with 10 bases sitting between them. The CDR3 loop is CATRGSTEAFF. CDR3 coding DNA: TGTGCCACCCGGGGAAGCACTGAAGCTTTCTTT.

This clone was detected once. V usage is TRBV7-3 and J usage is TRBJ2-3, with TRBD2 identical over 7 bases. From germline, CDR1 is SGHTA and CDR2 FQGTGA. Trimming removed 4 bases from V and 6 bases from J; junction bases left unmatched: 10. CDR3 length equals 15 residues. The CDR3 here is CASSSRGRERDTQYF. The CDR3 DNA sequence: TGTGCCAGCAGCTCCCGAGGGAGGGAAAGGGATACGCAGTATTTT.

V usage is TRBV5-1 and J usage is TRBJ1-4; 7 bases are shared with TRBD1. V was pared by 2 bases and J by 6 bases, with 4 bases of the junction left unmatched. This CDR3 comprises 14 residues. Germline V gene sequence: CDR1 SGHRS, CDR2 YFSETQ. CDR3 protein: CASSLGQGDEKLFF. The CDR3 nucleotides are TGCGCCAGCAGCTTAGGGCAGGGGGATGAAAAACTGTTTTTT.

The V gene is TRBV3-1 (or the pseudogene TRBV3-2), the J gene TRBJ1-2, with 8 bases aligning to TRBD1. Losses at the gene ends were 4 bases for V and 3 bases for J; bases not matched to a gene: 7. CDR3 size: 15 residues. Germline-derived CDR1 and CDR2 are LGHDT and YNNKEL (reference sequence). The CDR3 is CASSPWDRMDYGYTF. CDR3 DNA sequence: TGTGCCAGCAGCCCCTGGGACAGGATGGACTATGGCTACACCTTC.

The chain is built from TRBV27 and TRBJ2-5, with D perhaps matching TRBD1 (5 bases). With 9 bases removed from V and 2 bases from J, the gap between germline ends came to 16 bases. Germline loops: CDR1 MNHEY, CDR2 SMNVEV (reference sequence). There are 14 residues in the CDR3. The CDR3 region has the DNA TGTGCCAGTGGCTCCGACAGCAGACAAGAGACCCAGTACTTC. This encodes CASGSDSRQETQYF.

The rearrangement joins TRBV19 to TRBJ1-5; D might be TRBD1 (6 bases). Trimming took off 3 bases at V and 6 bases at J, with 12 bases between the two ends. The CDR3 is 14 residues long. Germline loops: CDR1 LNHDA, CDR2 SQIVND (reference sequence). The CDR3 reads CASSIGQRGQPQHF. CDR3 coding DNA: TGTGCCAGTAGTATCGGACAGAGGGGTCAGCCCCAGCATTTT.

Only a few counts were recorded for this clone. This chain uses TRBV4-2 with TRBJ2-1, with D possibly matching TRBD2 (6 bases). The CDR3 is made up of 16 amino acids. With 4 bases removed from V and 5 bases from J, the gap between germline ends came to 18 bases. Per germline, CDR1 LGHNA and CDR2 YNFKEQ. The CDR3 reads CASSPEEGRGNNEQFF. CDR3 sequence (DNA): TGTGCCAGCAGCCCTGAGGAGGGGCGCGGGAACAATGAGCAGTTCTTC.

The CDR3, as DNA: TGTGCCATCAGTGAAAATTCAGTGAACACTGAAGCTTTCTTT. It translates to CAISENSVNTEAFF. The chain links TRBV10-3 to TRBJ1-1; the D is unclear. The CDR3 covers 14 residues. The germline V and J ends were trimmed by 3 bases and 0 bases, with 8 bases remaining between them. The germline CDR1 and CDR2 sequences are ENHRY and SYGVKD.

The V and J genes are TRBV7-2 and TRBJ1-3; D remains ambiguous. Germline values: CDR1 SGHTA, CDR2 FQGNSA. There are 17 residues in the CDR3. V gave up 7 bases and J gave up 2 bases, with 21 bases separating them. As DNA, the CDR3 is TGTGCCAGCACCCCCGTGGTGAGGGTAAGGCCTGGAAACACCATATATTTT. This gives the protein CASTPVVRVRPGNTIYF.

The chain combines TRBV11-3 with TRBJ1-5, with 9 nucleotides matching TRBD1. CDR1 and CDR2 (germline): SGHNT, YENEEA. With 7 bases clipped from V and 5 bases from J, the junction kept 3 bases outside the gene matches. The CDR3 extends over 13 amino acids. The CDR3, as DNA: TGTGCCAGCACCAGGACAGGGGATCAGCCCCAGCATTTT. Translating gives CASTRTGDQPQHF.

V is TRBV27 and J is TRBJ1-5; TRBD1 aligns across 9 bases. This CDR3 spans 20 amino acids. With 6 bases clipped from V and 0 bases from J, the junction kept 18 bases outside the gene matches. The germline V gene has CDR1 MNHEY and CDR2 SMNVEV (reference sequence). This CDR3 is CASSKTGGLTPGYSNQPQHF. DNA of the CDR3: TGTGCCAGCAGCAAAACAGGGGGCTTAACTCCCGGATATAGCAATCAGCCCCAGCATTTT.